The source of this T cell receptor beta chain is a study of T cell responses to AZD1222 COVID-19 vaccine (dated by TCRdb to 2020 to 2023). Concerning the study at large: AZD1222 recipients given second doses at about 4 weeks or at about 12 weeks were pooled, since spike-specific TCR depth and breadth were not found to differ between the two schedules. TCR sequencing covered 233 trial participants: some 210 given two doses of AZD1222 and approximately 26 given two doses of MenACWY control vaccine. Enrollment into the trials was organized by age into subgroups of 18-55, 56-69 and 70-plus years, and those subgroups contained roughly 150, 30 and 60 TCR-sequenced participants, respectively.

This clone has a single count. Its recognized antigen is unknown. No base qualities exist here, and no much larger clone lies one base off it. The label giving this sample's time point can be read as: baseline before first vaccination. The vaccinee samples were drawn from two UK trials, COV001 and COV002, one of which was a single-blind randomized controlled phase 2/3 trial testing AZD1222 (ChAdOx1 nCoV-19) in healthy adults. For TCRbeta chain sequencing, PBMC samples were collected from trial participants at day 0 and at day 28 after the second dose. The CDR3 regions of human TCRbeta chains were analyzed by immunosequencing. Per the original workflow: TCRs in the repertoires were compared against a reference library of SARS-CoV-2-specific TCRs that had been generated with the MIRA antigen-specificity platform. Breadth meant the fraction of unique TCRs that were SARS-CoV-2-associated, whereas depth meant the fraction of total T cells that were SARS-CoV-2-associated. Using the MIRA data, every spike-specific TCR was mapped to the spike region that the TCR reacted to and assigned to either a CD4 or a CD8 class. Log10-transformed breadth and depth values were compared by one-way ANOVA with Sidak's multiple comparisons tests. TCRdb's version of the immuneACCESS table is confined to in-frame rearrangements and falls short of the full clone set. An unresolved V gene accounts for under half of the shortfall where checked; the remainder is of unknown origin. V, J and clone size are taken as reported in that table, and D and trimming were inferred from the DNA itself. Here the sample has approximately 92,000 clones; more than 75% occur a single time. Approximately 22% of the sample comes from the top ten.

The paper's findings and limits, for the study overall: Conclusions about previously exposed vaccinees were limited because only six AZD1222 recipients were SARS-CoV-2 seropositive at baseline. Participants were mostly white British, with more females than males. The authors suggested clonal diversity may have been underestimated. Because no day 14 peak-response samples were available, repertoires were characterized only after the peak T cell response. Spike-specific TCR breadth and depth rose significantly after two AZD1222 doses compared with day 0 and with MenACWY recipients. The 56-69-year group was small, and its depth increase did not reach significance, likely because of low power. Nearly half of unique spike-specific TCRs reportedly recognized epitopes outside regions mutated in the B.1.351 and B.1.1.7 variants. The whole spike protein was spanned by vaccine-associated CD4 TCRs, and dominant responses were seen in regions 160-218 and 743-854.

The source was peripheral blood, collected on day 0 of AZD1222 vaccination. The TCR comes from an adult in good health.

The DNA sequence is TGTGCCAGCAGCGCAGGACTCACGAACACCGGGGAGCTGTTTTTT. It translates to CASSAGLTNTGELFF. This sequence uses TRBV7-2 and TRBJ2-2, with a tentative D gene TRBD2 over 5 matching bases. V loses 5 bases of germline sequence and J loses 0 bases, and the interval between the two ends is 10 bases. CDR3 length: 15 amino acids, cysteine to phenylalanine. The retained sequence is limited to the CDR3, 45 bases, with the frame set at the first base. The germline V gene yields SGHTA for CDR1 and FQGNSA for CDR2.